This passage covers 32 T cell receptor beta chains from one sample sequenced in a study of CD8 T cells in Susac syndrome. Roughly 0.5 to 1 ug RNA was reverse transcribed with random hexamers. TCRdb fed the immunoSEQ multiplex PCR reads into MiXCR, producing one record per CDR3 protein. The table includes about 100,000 distinct CDR3 sequences, 95% detected once. The material sequenced was CD8+ T cells from PBMCs. These receptors all stem from a human donor with Susac syndrome.

This clonotype was seen once. This chain links TRBV20-1 with TRBJ2-1; 10 bases match TRBD1. CDR1 and CDR2 from the germline V gene are DFQATT and SNEGSKA (reference sequence). V lost 2 bases to trimming and J lost 7 bases; unmatched junction nucleotides: 5. The length of the CDR3 is 14 residues. The CDR3 protein is CSARPGTGVNEQFF. The CDR3 DNA follows: TGCAGTGCTAGACCCGGGACAGGGGTGAATGAGCAGTTCTTC.

This chain joins TRBV2 and TRBJ2-2, with D perhaps matching TRBD2 (6 bases). CDR3 size: 14 residues. V dropped 6 bases and J dropped 9 bases, with 17 bases sitting between them. Germline V gene data show CDR1 as SNHLY and CDR2 as FYNNEI. CDR3 sequence reads: CASSPHNAGRELFF. CDR3 DNA: TGTGCCAGCAGCCCTCACAACGCGGGGAGGGAGCTGTTTTTT.

The CDR3 coding sequence is TGTGCCAGCAGCGTCGGACTAGCGGGGGGTAGCACAGATACGCAGTATTTT. Its protein is CASSVGLAGGSTDTQYF. The chain couples TRBV9 to TRBJ2-3; 14 bases fit TRBD2. V gave up 2 bases and J gave up 0 bases; unmatched junction bases: 2. The germline V gene has CDR1 SGDLS and CDR2 YYNGEE. CDR3 length equals 17 residues.

This chain links TRBV7-3 with TRBJ2-1; 9 bases agree with TRBD2. The V gene end was trimmed by 5 bases and the J gene end by 10 bases; junction bases not matched to a gene: 3. The CDR3 loop spans 12 amino acids. Germline V gene lookup returns CDR1 SGHTA and CDR2 FQGTGA. This CDR3 reads CASSTGTSEQFF. Here the CDR3 DNA reads TGTGCCAGCAGCACTGGGACTAGCGAGCAGTTCTTC.

The chain employs TRBV28 and TRBJ2-1, with 11 bases identical to TRBD2. V was pared by 4 bases and J by 7 bases, with 9 bases of the junction left unmatched. Germline CDR1 is MDHEN and CDR2 is SYDVKM. This CDR3 region has 16 residues. The CDR3 sequence: CASSSDSTSGRNEQFF. For the CDR3, the DNA is TGTGCCAGCAGTTCCGACTCAACTAGCGGGAGAAATGAGCAGTTCTTC.

The chain recombines TRBV5-1 with TRBJ1-5; D is perhaps TRBD1 (6 bases). Germline V gene data show CDR1 as SGHRS and CDR2 as YFSETQ. The CDR3 consists of 15 residues. Trimming left V 0 bases short and J 4 bases short, with 11 bases between. Written as DNA, the CDR3 is TGCGCCAGCAGCTTGGGGCAGGGGCAGAATCAGCCCCAGCATTTT. Protein: CASSLGQGQNQPQHF.

The chain is built from TRBV29-1 and TRBJ1-1; D remains ambiguous. CDR3 size: 15 residues. V was clipped by 2 bases and J by 5 bases, with 18 bases between them. Germline CDR1 SQVTM, CDR2 ANQGSEA. The CDR3 sequence is CSVEIRVLRETEAFF. CDR3 sequence (DNA): TGCAGCGTTGAAATCAGAGTTCTGCGGGAGACTGAAGCTTTCTTT.

The V and J genes are TRBV27 and TRBJ1-2; 7 bases match TRBD1. The V and J ends lost 4 bases and 4 bases, in that order; junction bases with no gene match: 15. The CDR3 consists of 17 residues. The germline gives CDR1 MNHEY, CDR2 SMNVEV (reference sequence). The CDR3 DNA is TGTGCCAGCAGTTCATGGGGACAGAATCCTGGAGGCTATGGCTACACCTTC. Residues: CASSSWGQNPGGYGYTF.

The chain couples TRBV3-1 to TRBJ1-1, with D perhaps TRBD1 (6 bases). The ends were cut back, 0 bases at V and 1 base at J, with 9 bases in the middle. The CDR3 is 15 amino acids. The germline CDR1 and CDR2 sequences are LGHDT and YNNKEL (reference sequence). The CDR3 loop reads CASSQDPGANTEAFF. CDR3 nucleotides: TGTGCCAGCAGCCAAGATCCAGGGGCGAACACTGAAGCTTTCTTT.

V usage is TRBV4-1 and J usage is TRBJ2-7, with D perhaps TRBD1 (5 bases). The CDR3 extends over 11 amino acids. CDR1 MGHRA and CDR2 YSYEKL come from the germline V gene. Deletions cut 3 bases from V and 12 bases from J, with 12 bases between. CDR3 protein: CASSHQGVRYF. The CDR3 DNA sequence: TGCGCCAGCAGCCATCAGGGTGTGCGGTACTTC.

The genes are TRBV29-1 and TRBJ1-2; D is possibly TRBD1 (6 bases). The CDR3 has 11 amino acids. Germline CDR1 reads SQVTM; CDR2 reads ANQGSEA. The V end was cut by 5 bases, the J end by 5 bases, with 9 bases between. CDR3 sequence (DNA): TGCAGCGTTTTCGGGACATATGGCTACACCTTC. Translating gives CSVFGTYGYTF.

This sequence joins TRBV6-6 and TRBJ2-6; 7 bases map to TRBD1. This CDR3 region has 14 residues. Trimming removed 6 bases from V and 4 bases from J; junction bases left unmatched: 3. Looked up from germline, CDR1 is MNHNY and CDR2 is SVGAGI (reference sequence). This CDR3 is CASSPRGGANVLTF. Written as DNA, the CDR3 is TGTGCCAGCAGCCCCAGGGGGGGGGCCAACGTCCTGACTTTC.

This clonotype has just one count. The gene calls are TRBV6-6 and TRBJ1-2; the D is unclear. Germline lookup yields CDR1 MNHNY and CDR2 SVGAGI (reference sequence). Deletions cut 7 bases from V and 4 bases from J, with 7 bases between. CDR3 length: 11 residues. The CDR3 loop is CASTDTYGYTF. In nucleotides, the CDR3 is TGTGCCAGCACCGACACCTATGGCTACACCTTC.

The sample holds one count of this clonotype. The J gene is TRBJ2-3, the V gene TRBV29-1, with D unresolved. Trimming shortened V by 1 base and J by 2 bases, and 16 bases separated the two germline ends. Germline CDR1 SQVTM, CDR2 ANQGSEA. This CDR3 spans 16 amino acids. The CDR3 nucleotides are TGCAGCGTTGAAGGGGCCGACACCGAAACCACAGATACGCAGTATTTT. Translation gives CSVEGADTETTDTQYF.

The gene calls are TRBV6-5 and TRBJ1-1; D is undetermined. This CDR3 comprises 14 residues. The V and J ends lost 2 bases and 4 bases respectively, with 11 bases between them. The germline gives CDR1 MNHEY, CDR2 SVGAGI. In nucleotides, the CDR3 is TGTGCCAGCAGTTACGGGCGAGGTGGCACTGAAGCTTTCTTT. Translation: CASSYGRGGTEAFF.

The rearrangement joins TRBV20-1 to TRBJ2-4; D may match TRBD1 or TRBD2 (5 bases each). With 3 bases removed from V and 1 base from J, the gap between germline ends came to 13 bases. The CDR3 runs to 15 residues. Germline V gene lookup returns CDR1 DFQATT and CDR2 SNEGSKA (reference sequence). CDR3 sequence: CSARLRETAKNIQYF. CDR3 DNA: TGCAGTGCTAGGCTCAGGGAGACGGCCAAAAACATTCAGTACTTC.

This chain uses TRBV7-2 with TRBJ1-3, with D unresolved. This CDR3 spans 14 amino acids. Germline CDR1 is SGHTA and CDR2 is FQGNSA. V lost 7 bases and J 2 bases, leaving 12 bases between the germline ends. The CDR3: CASTAVATGNTIYF. In DNA, the CDR3 is TGTGCCAGCACCGCGGTGGCGACTGGAAACACCATATATTTT.

V and J are TRBV29-1 and TRBJ1-2; D uncertain. The germline gives CDR1 SQVTM, CDR2 ANQGSEA. The CDR3 spans 12 residues. The V end was cut by 7 bases, the J end by 8 bases, with 17 bases between. In nucleotides, the CDR3 is TGCAGCGCGTCTATCGATGCGAGGGGCTACACCTTC. This encodes CSASIDARGYTF.

The chain combines TRBV4-1 with TRBJ2-7; D is perhaps TRBD2 (6 bases). CDR3 length: 15 amino acids. The V gene lost 2 bases and the J gene lost 3 bases, with 14 bases spanning the gap. Germline CDR1 reads MGHRA; CDR2 reads YSYEKL. The CDR3 spells CASSQRGSSGYEQYF. CDR3 nucleotide sequence: TGCGCCAGCAGCCAAAGGGGAAGTAGCGGCTACGAGCAGTACTTC.

The chain recombines TRBV12-3 or TRBV12-4 with TRBJ1-1, with D possibly matching TRBD1 (5 bases). Trimming stripped 8 bases from V and 0 bases from J, with 10 bases between. This CDR3 comprises 13 residues. The CDR3 sequence is CASFRGLNTEAFF. The CDR3 DNA reads TGTGCCAGCTTTAGGGGACTGAACACTGAAGCTTTCTTT.

The chain recombines TRBV20-1 with TRBJ2-1; D not resolved. V was trimmed by 1 base and J by 7 bases, leaving 5 bases between them. This CDR3 comprises 11 residues. Germline assignment: CDR1 DFQATT and CDR2 SNEGSKA (reference sequence). The CDR3 reads CSARVWNEQFF. CDR3 sequence (DNA): TGCAGTGCTAGAGTATGGAATGAGCAGTTCTTC.

The chain joins TRBV4-1 to TRBJ2-5; TRBD2 might be the D (5 bases). V was shortened by 0 bases and J by 5 bases, with 10 bases between the two germline ends. Germline lookup yields CDR1 MGHRA and CDR2 YSYEKL. The CDR3 has 14 residues. CDR3 loop: CASSQDGASETQYF. For the CDR3, the DNA is TGCGCCAGCAGCCAAGACGGCGCTAGCGAGACCCAGTACTTC.

The chain combines TRBV5-1 with TRBJ2-1; tentatively, D is TRBD2 (6 bases). The CDR3 has 15 amino acids. The V end lost 0 bases, the J end lost 3 bases, and 10 bases lay between the germline ends. Germline V gene sequence: CDR1 SGHRS, CDR2 YFSETQ. The CDR3 loop is CASSLGTGGYNEQFF. Written as DNA, the CDR3 is TGCGCCAGCAGCTTGGGCACCGGGGGCTACAATGAGCAGTTCTTC.

The CDR3 bases are TGCGCCAGCATCCCCGGGACCCTCGCCCATCGAGATACGCAGTATTTT. It yields the protein CASIPGTLAHRDTQYF. The rearrangement links TRBV5-1 to TRBJ2-3; D possibly matches TRBD1 or TRBD2 (5 bases each). Trimming removed 6 bases at V and 5 bases at J, with 22 bases between. Germline-derived CDR1 and CDR2 are SGHRS and YFSETQ. The CDR3 runs to 16 residues.

The V call is TRBV13, the J call TRBJ1-1; no clear D. Trimming cost V 11 bases and J 3 bases, with 13 bases left between them. This CDR3 is 12 amino acids long. Germline assignment: CDR1 PRHDT and CDR2 FYEKMQ (reference sequence). DNA for the CDR3: TGTGCCCCACTCGGCCAGGACACTGAAGCTTTCTTT. Its translation is CAPLGQDTEAFF.

The chain links TRBV20-1 to TRBJ2-1; 10 bases are a match to TRBD2. The CDR3 spans 14 residues. Trimming at V came to 3 bases and at J to 3 bases, leaving 2 bases not matched to a gene. From germline, CDR1 is DFQATT and CDR2 SNEGSKA (reference sequence). CDR3 nucleotides: TGCAGTGCTAGCACTAGCGGGGACTACAATGAGCAGTTCTTC. Residues: CSASTSGDYNEQFF.

The gene calls are TRBV15 and TRBJ2-7, with 8 nucleotides matching TRBD2. CDR3 size: 17 residues. V lost 0 bases, J lost 5 bases, and 12 bases stayed unmatched. Germline V gene lookup returns CDR1 LNHNV and CDR2 YYDKDF (reference sequence). The CDR3 nucleotides are TGTGCCACCAGCAGAGATTTGGGACTAGTGGGACGGAACGAGCAGTACTTC. Its translation is CATSRDLGLVGRNEQYF.

The V gene is TRBV20-1, the J gene TRBJ2-3, with 13 bases that match TRBD2. The CDR3 totals 14 residues. From germline, CDR1 is DFQATT and CDR2 SNEGSKA (reference sequence). J lost 5 bases, V lost 5 bases, and 4 bases had no gene match. The CDR3 loop is CSAPTSGGRDTQYF. The CDR3 coding sequence is TGCAGTGCTCCGACTAGCGGGGGGAGAGATACGCAGTATTTT.

The rearrangement joins TRBV5-4 to TRBJ1-1; TRBD1 might be the D (6 bases). Between the trimmed V and J ends, which lost 3 bases and 11 bases, there was a span of 14 bases. The V gene's germline CDR1 is SGHNT and CDR2 YYREEE (reference sequence). The CDR3 is made up of 12 amino acids. CDR3 nucleotide sequence: TGTGCCAGCAGCTGGAGGGGGTCTTCGGCTTTCTTT. Its protein is CASSWRGSSAFF.

The chain employs TRBV28 and TRBJ2-3; D remains ambiguous. Germline CDR1 reads MDHEN; CDR2 reads SYDVKM. This CDR3 is 12 amino acids long. The ends were cut back, 10 bases at V and 2 bases at J, with 10 bases in the middle. The CDR3 protein is CAMKDHTDTQYF. CDR3 nucleotide sequence: TGTGCCATGAAGGACCACACAGATACGCAGTATTTT.

The V gene is TRBV24-1, the J gene TRBJ2-1; a weak D match, TRBD1 (7 bases). Germline-derived CDR1 and CDR2 are KGHDR and SFDVKD. V was cut by 3 bases and J by 3 bases, with 20 bases left in between. The CDR3 covers 18 residues. CDR3: CATSDGARGSGDYNEQFF. CDR3 DNA sequence: TGTGCCACCAGTGATGGCGCCAGGGGGTCGGGGGACTACAATGAGCAGTTCTTC.

This clonotype was detected once. The chain carries TRBV29-1 and TRBJ2-5; D is possibly TRBD1 (7 bases). Trimming pared 3 bases from V and 2 bases from J, leaving 13 bases between. This CDR3 contains 14 residues. Germline CDR1 and CDR2: SQVTM and ANQGSEA. The CDR3 loop is CSVEGGQKQETQYF. CDR3 DNA: TGCAGCGTTGAGGGGGGACAGAAACAAGAGACCCAGTACTTC.